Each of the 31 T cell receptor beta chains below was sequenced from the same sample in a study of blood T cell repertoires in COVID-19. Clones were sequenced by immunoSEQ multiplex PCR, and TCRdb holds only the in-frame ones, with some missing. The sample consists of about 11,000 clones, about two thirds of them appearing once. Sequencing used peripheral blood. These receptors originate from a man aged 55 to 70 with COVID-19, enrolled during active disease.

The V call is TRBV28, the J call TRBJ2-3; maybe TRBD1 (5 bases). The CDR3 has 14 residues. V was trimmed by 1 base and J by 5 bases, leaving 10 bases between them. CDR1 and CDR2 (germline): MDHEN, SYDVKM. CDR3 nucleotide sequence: TGTGCCAGCAGTTTATCGGCAGGGATAGATACGCAGTATTTT. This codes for CASSLSAGIDTQYF.

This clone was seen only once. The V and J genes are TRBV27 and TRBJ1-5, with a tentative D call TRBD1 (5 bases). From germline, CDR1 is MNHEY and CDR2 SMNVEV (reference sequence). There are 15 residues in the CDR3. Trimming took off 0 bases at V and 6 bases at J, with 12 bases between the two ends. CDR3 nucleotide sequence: TGTGCCAGCAGTTTATCGAGGACAATGCGTCAGCCCCAGCATTTT. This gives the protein CASSLSRTMRQPQHF.

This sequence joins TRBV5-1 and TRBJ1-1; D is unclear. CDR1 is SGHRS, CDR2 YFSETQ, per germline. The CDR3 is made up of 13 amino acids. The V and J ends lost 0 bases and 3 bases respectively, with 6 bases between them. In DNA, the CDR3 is TGCGCCAGCAGCTTGGACGGAGACACTGAAGCTTTCTTT. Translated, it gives CASSLDGDTEAFF.

The CDR3 DNA sequence: TGTGCCAGCAGTAGGGGGATCACAGATACGCAGTATTTT. This gives the protein CASSRGITDTQYF. The chain is built from TRBV6-5 and TRBJ2-3, with a weak D call TRBD1 (6 bases). Germline V lookup: CDR1 MNHEY, CDR2 SVGAGI. Trimming left V 5 bases short and J 2 bases short, with 8 bases between. CDR3 length equals 13 residues.

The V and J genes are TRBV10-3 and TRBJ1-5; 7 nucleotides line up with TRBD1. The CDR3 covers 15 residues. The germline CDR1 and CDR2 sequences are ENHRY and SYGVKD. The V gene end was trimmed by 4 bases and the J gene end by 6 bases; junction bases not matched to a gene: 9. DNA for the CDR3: TGTGCCATCAGTGTAGACAGGGTGCTCGGTCAGCCCCAGCATTTT. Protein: CAISVDRVLGQPQHF.

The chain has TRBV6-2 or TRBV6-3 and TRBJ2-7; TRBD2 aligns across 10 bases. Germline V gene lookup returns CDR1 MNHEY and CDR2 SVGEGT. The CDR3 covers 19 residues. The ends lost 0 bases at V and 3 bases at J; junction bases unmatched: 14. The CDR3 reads CASSYSNGLAETSHYEQYV. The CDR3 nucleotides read TGTGCCAGCAGTTACTCAAACGGACTAGCGGAAACCTCCCACTACGAGCAGTACGTC.

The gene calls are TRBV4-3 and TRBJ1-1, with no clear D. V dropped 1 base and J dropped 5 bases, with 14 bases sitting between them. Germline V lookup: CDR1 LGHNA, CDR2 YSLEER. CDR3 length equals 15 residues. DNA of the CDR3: TGCGCCAGCAGCCAAGGGCTCGGGGTTGGAACTGAAGCTTTCTTT. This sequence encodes CASSQGLGVGTEAFF.

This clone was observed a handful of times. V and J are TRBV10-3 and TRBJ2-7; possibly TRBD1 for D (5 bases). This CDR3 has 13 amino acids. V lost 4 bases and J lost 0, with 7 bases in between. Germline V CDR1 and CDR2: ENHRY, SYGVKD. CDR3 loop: CAISVDSSYEQYV. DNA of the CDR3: TGTGCCATCAGTGTAGACAGCTCCTACGAGCAGTACGTC.

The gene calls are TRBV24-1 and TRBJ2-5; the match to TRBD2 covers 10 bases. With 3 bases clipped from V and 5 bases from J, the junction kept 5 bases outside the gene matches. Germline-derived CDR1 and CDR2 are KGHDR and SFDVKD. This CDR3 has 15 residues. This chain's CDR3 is CATSDRGTSVETQYF. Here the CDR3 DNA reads TGTGCCACCAGTGATCGGGGGACTAGCGTTGAGACCCAGTACTTC.

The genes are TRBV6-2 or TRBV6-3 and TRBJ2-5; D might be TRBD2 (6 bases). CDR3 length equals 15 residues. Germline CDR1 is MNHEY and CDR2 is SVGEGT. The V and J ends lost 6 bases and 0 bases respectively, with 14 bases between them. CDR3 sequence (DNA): TGTGCCAGCAGCCTCCTCGGACTAAACCAAGAGACCCAGTACTTC. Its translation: CASSLLGLNQETQYF.

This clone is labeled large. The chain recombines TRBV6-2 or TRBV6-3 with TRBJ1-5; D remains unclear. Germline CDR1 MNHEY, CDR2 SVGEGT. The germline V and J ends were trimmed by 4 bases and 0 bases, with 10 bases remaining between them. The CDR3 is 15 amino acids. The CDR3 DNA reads TGTGCCAGCAGTTTGAGGCGGGATAGCAATCAGCCCCAGCATTTT. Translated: CASSLRRDSNQPQHF.

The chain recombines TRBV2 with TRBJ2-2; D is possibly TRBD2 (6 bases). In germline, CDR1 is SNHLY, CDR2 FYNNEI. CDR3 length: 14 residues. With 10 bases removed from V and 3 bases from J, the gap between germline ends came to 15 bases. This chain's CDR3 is CATGGARYTGELFF. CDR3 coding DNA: TGTGCCACTGGAGGGGCGCGGTACACCGGGGAGCTGTTTTTT.

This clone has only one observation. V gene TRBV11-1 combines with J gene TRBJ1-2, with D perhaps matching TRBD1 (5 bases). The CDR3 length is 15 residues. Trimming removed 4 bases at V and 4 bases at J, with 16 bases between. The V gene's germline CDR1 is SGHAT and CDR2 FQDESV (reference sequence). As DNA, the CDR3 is TGTGCCAGCAGCTCCGGCCGACAGTTAGTCTATGGCTACACCTTC. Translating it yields CASSSGRQLVYGYTF.

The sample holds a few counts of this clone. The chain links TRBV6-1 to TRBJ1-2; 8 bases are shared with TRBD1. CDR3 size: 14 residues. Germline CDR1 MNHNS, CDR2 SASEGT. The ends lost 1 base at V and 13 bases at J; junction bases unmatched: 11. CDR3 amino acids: CASSEGQGKISVTF. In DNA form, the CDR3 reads TGTGCCAGCAGTGAAGGACAGGGGAAGATAAGCGTCACCTTC.

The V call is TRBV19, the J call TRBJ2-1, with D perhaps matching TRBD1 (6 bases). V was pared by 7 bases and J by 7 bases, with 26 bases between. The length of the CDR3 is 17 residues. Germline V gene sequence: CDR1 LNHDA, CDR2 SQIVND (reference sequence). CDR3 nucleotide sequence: TGTGCCAGTACCATATCTAAGGGGGTAGGGGGACGTAATGAGCAGTTCTTC. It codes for CASTISKGVGGRNEQFF.

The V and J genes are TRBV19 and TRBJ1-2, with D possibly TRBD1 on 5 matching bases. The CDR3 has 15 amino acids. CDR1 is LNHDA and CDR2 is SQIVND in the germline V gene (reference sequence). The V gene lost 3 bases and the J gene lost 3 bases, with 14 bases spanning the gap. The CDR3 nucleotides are TGTGCCAGTAGTATGCGGGGAACACAGGACTATGGCTACACCTTC. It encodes CASSMRGTQDYGYTF.

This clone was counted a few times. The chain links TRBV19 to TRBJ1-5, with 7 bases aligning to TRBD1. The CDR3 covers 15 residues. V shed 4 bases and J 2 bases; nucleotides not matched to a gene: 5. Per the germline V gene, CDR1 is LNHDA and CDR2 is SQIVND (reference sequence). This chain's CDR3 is CASSTYRGGNQPQHF. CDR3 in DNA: TGTGCCAGTAGTACCTACAGGGGAGGCAATCAGCCCCAGCATTTT.

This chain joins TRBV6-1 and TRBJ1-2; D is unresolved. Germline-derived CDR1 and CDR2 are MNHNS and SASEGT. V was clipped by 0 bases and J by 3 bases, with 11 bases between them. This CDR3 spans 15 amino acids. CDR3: CASSEAVARDYGYTF. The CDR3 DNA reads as TGTGCCAGCAGTGAAGCGGTGGCTCGGGACTATGGCTACACCTTC.

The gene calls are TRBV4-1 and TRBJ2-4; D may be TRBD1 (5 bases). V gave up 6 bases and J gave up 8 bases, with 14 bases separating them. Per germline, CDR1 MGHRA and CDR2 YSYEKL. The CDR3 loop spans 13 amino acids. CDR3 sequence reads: CASSPGSSDIQYF. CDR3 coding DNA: TGCGCCAGCAGTCCAGGGTCCTCTGACATTCAGTACTTC.

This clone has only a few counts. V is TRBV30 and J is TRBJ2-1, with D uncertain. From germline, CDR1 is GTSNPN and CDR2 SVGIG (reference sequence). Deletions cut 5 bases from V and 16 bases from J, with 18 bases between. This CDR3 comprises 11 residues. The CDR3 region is CAWSSKRIIFF. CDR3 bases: TGTGCCTGGTCGTCTAAGCGAATCATCTTCTTC.

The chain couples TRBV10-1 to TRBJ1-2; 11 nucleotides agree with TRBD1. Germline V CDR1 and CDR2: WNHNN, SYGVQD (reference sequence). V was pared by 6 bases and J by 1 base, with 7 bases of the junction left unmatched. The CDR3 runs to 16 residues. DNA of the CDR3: TGCGCCAGCAGGGACAGGGGGCTGGAAGGTAACTATGGCTACACCTTC. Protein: CASRDRGLEGNYGYTF.

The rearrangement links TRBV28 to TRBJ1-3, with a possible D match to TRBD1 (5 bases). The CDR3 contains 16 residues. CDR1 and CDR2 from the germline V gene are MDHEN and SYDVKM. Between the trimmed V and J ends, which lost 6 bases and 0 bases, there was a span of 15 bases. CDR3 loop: CASRLSRGGSGNTIYF. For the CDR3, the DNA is TGTGCCAGCAGACTCTCTCGGGGGGGCTCTGGAAACACCATATATTTT. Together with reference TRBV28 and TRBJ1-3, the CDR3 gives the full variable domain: DVKVTQSSRYLVKRTGEKVFLECVQDMDHENMFWYRQDPGLGLRLIYFSYDVKMKEKGDIPEGYSVSREKKERFSLILESASTNQTSMYLCASRLSRGGSGNTIYFGEGSWLTVV.

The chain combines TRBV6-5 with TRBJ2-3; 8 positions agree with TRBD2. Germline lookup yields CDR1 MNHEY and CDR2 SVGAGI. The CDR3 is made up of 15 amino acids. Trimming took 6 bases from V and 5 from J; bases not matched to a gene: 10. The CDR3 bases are TGTGCCAGCAGCCCCCTAGCGGGTCCACAAGATACGCAGTATTTT. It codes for CASSPLAGPQDTQYF.

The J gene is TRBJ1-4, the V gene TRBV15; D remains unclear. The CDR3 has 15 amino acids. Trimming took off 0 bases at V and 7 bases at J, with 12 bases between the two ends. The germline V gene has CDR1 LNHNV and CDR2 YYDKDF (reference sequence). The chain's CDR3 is CATSREGLGGEKLFF. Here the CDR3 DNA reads TGTGCCACCAGCAGAGAGGGCCTAGGAGGTGAAAAACTGTTTTTT.

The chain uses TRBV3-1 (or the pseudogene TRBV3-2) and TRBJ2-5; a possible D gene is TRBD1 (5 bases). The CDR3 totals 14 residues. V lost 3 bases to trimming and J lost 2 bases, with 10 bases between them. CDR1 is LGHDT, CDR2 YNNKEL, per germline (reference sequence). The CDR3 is CASSHRTSQETQYF. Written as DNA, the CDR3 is TGTGCCAGCAGCCATAGGACATCACAAGAGACCCAGTACTTC.

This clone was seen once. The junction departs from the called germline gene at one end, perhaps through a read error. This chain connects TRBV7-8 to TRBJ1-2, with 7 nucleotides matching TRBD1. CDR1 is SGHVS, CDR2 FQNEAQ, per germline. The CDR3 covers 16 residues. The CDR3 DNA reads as TGTGCCAGCAGCTTATTCGACAGGGCTCCCGTCTATCGCTACACCTTC. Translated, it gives CASSLFDRAPVYRYTF.

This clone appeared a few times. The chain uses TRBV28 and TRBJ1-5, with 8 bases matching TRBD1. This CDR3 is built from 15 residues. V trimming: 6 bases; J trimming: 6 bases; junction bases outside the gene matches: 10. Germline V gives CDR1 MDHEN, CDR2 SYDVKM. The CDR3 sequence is CASRTGITGGQPQHF. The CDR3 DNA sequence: TGTGCCAGCAGAACAGGGATAACAGGGGGTCAGCCCCAGCATTTT.

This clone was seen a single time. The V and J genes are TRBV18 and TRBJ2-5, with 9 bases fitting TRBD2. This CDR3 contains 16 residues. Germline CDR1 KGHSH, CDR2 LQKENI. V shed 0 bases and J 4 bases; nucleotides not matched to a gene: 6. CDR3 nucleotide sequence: TGTGCCAGCTCACCACCGGGTGTAGCGGGGGCAGAGACCCAGTACTTC. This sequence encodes CASSPPGVAGAETQYF.

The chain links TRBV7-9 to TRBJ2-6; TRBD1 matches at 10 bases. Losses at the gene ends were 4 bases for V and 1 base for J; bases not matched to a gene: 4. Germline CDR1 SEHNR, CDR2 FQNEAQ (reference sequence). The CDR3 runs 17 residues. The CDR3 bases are TGTGCCAGCAGCTCCAGGACAGGGGGATCTGGGGCCAACGTCCTGACTTTC. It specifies CASSSRTGGSGANVLTF.

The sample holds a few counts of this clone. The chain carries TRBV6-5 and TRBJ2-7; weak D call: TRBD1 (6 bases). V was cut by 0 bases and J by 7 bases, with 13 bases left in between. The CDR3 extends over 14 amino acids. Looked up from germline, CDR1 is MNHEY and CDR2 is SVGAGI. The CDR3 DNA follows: TGTGCCAGCAGTTACTCCGACAGGCTTCGTGAGCAGTACTTC. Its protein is CASSYSDRLREQYF.

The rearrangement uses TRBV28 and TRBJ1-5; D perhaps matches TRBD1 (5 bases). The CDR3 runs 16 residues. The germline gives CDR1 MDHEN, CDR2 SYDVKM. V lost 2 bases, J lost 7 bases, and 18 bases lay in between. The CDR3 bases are TGTGCCAGCAGTTTAGAGGAATTGGGGCGACGACAGCCCCAGCATTTT. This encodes CASSLEELGRRQPQHF.